This T cell receptor beta chain stems from a study of blood T cell repertoires in COVID-19. The overall study: Some COVID-19 samples were acute and others convalescent; all came from the United States, Italy and Spain. Sources were T cells, B-cell-depleted T cells, or PBMCs; the material itself was cDNA or gDNA.

The CDR3 covers 15 residues. V shed 5 bases and J shed 5 bases, with 19 bases lying between them. CDR1 is SGHNT and CDR2 is YYREEE in the germline V gene (reference sequence). Per the original methods: Using reference gene primer amplification, nucleated cell counts were estimated. TCRdb keeps only in-frame clones here, not all; method: immunoSEQ multiplex PCR. D and trimming were read from the DNA, whereas the V and J calls and clone size are those reported in that table. The sample has some 150,000 clones, 88% seen once; the top ten hold more than 1.5%. The V and J genes are TRBV5-4 and TRBJ2-5; tentative D call: TRBD2 (5 bases). The source of this sequence is an older woman with acute or convalescent COVID-19. The sample comprised peripheral blood. The CDR3 reads CASRQIGEMWETQYF. CDR3 coding DNA: TGTGCCAGCAGACAAATCGGGGAGATGTGGGAGACCCAGTACTTC.